Presented here are 29 T cell receptor beta chains from one specimen sequenced in a study of identical twins. Each CDR3 protein is one row after TCRdb ran MiXCR on the 5' RACE reads. The table has 460,000 or so distinct CDR3 sequences, 12% to 15% seen once. The sample was also reused in another study, on yellow fever vaccine responses in identical twins.

Sample: CD4+ T cells sorted from blood. These receptors were taken from a woman under 30 in good health.

This clonotype was seen ten or more times. The chain carries TRBV4-3 and TRBJ2-1, with 8 bases lining up with TRBD1. The length of the CDR3 is 16 residues. Per germline, CDR1 LGHNA and CDR2 YSLEER. The trim removed 1 base at V and 5 bases at J, leaving 7 bases unmatched. CDR3 in DNA: TGCGCCAGCAGCCAAGGTCTGGGGACAGGCCACAATGAGCAGTTCTTC. Protein product: CASSQGLGTGHNEQFF.

This clonotype was counted between two and nine times. The V gene is TRBV11-2, the J gene TRBJ2-3; TRBD2 matches 9 bases. The CDR3 contains 17 residues. The germline gives CDR1 SGHAT, CDR2 FQNNGV. V was clipped by 0 bases and J by 4 bases; unmatched bases: 8. The DNA for the CDR3 is TGTGCCAGCAGCTTAGATGTCGCGGGAGGGCCATCAGATACGCAGTATTTT. This encodes CASSLDVAGGPSDTQYF.

About this clonotype itself: At one boundary the junction diverges from the germline segment, which might be a read error. The chain is built from TRBV6-6 and TRBJ1-2; maybe TRBD1 (5 bases). This CDR3 comprises 13 residues. CDR1 MNHNY and CDR2 SVGAGI come from the germline V gene (reference sequence). This CDR3 reads CASSYSMGTLGPF. In DNA, the CDR3 is TGTGCCAGCAGTTACTCGATGGGGACCCTCGGGCCCTTC.

The V gene is TRBV29-1, the J gene TRBJ1-1, with 10 bases fitting TRBD1. The CDR3 runs 12 residues. Unmatched junction bases numbered 3, after V lost 6 bases and J lost 5 bases. In germline, CDR1 is SQVTM, CDR2 ANQGSEA. The CDR3: CSVRDRGTEAFF. Here the CDR3 DNA reads TGCAGCGTGCGGGACAGGGGAACTGAAGCTTTCTTT.

This clonotype was counted a few times. One junction end does not reproduce the germline sequence, and a read error may be involved. The chain joins TRBV6-1 to TRBJ2-5; 9 bases align to TRBD2. In germline, CDR1 is MNHNS, CDR2 SASEGT. The CDR3 is 13 residues long. CDR3: CASCELAGETQYF. CDR3 nucleotides: TGTGCCAGCTGTGAACTAGCGGGAGAGACCCAGTACTTC.

The sample holds a few counts of this clonotype. The genes are TRBV20-1 and TRBJ2-5; possible D gene TRBD1, 5 bases. V lost 6 bases to trimming and J lost 4 bases, with 12 bases between them. This CDR3 has 12 residues. Germline V gene sequence: CDR1 DFQATT, CDR2 SNEGSKA (reference sequence). CDR3 in amino acids: CSAPSRVETQYF. Here the CDR3 DNA reads TGCAGTGCCCCATCCAGGGTAGAGACCCAGTACTTC.

This rearrangement joins TRBV4-3 to TRBJ2-5; 8 bases are shared with TRBD1. The CDR3 contains 15 residues. Trimming at V came to 0 bases and at J to 5 bases, leaving 5 bases not matched to a gene. The V gene's germline CDR1 is LGHNA and CDR2 YSLEER. CDR3 protein: CASSQDRGPSETQYF. CDR3 nucleotide sequence: TGCGCCAGCAGCCAAGACAGGGGGCCGTCGGAGACCCAGTACTTC.

This rearrangement joins TRBV7-3 to TRBJ2-3; 15 positions agree with TRBD2. Germline V gives CDR1 SGHTA, CDR2 FQGTGA. The CDR3 covers 17 residues. J lost 4 bases, V lost 4 bases, and 6 bases had no gene match. CDR3 sequence reads: CASSSGLAGGLADTQYF. The CDR3, as DNA: TGTGCCAGCAGCTCCGGACTAGCGGGGGGGTTGGCAGATACGCAGTATTTT. Based on the CDR3 plus reference TRBV7-3 and TRBJ2-3, the full variable domain is GAGVSQTPSNKVTEKGKYVELRCDPISGHTALYWYRQSLGQGPEFLIYFQGTGAADDSGLPNDRFFAVRPEGSVSTLKIQRTERGDSAVYLCASSSGLAGGLADTQYFGPGTRLTVL.

Only a few counts were recorded for this clonotype. CDR3 loop: CASSYGGTSGAGELFF. The DNA of the CDR3 is TGTGCCAGCAGTTACGGGGGGACTAGCGGCGCCGGGGAGCTGTTTTTT. The genes are TRBV6-5 and TRBJ2-2; 11 bases are a match to TRBD2. The germline V gene encodes CDR1 MNHEY and CDR2 SVGAGI. The CDR3 has 16 amino acids. The V and J ends lost 2 bases and 6 bases, in that order; junction bases with no gene match: 5.

This clonotype was detected a few times. The chain joins TRBV2 to TRBJ2-3, with 13 bases lining up with TRBD2. The trim removed 2 bases at V and 8 bases at J, leaving 7 bases unmatched. This CDR3 has 16 amino acids. CDR1 and CDR2 (germline): SNHLY, FYNNEI. CDR3 DNA: TGTGCCAGCAGTGAACCACTAGCGGGGGGGACGACTACGCAGTATTTT. This gives the protein CASSEPLAGGTTTQYF.

This clonotype has more than one count but fewer than ten. This chain uses TRBV20-1 with TRBJ2-7, with 10 bases lining up with TRBD2. J was trimmed by 2 bases and V by 6 bases; bases with no gene match: 7. The CDR3 runs 14 residues. Germline V gene data show CDR1 as DFQATT and CDR2 as SNEGSKA (reference sequence). CDR3 in amino acids: CSAAAGGPPYEQYF. The CDR3 DNA follows: TGCAGTGCCGCAGCGGGAGGGCCTCCCTACGAGCAGTACTTC.

This clonotype was counted at least ten times. This rearrangement joins TRBV10-1 to TRBJ2-2; TRBD2 matches at 8 bases. The germline gives CDR1 WNHNN, CDR2 SYGVQD (reference sequence). V shed 0 bases, J shed 4 bases, and the junction held 7 bases outside the gene matches. The CDR3 runs 17 residues. Here the CDR3 DNA reads TGCGCCAGCAGTGAGTCGAGGCAACTAGCGGCCACCGGGGAGCTGTTTTTT. Protein product: CASSESRQLAATGELFF.

This chain joins TRBV6-2 or TRBV6-3 and TRBJ1-2; D not certain. Germline-derived CDR1 and CDR2 are MNHEY and SVGEGT. The CDR3 extends over 13 amino acids. The V end was cut by 5 bases, the J end by 3 bases, with 10 bases between. CDR3 nucleotides: TGTGCCAGCAGTACCGGGATCGACTATGGCTACACCTTC. This translates into CASSTGIDYGYTF.

The chain is built from TRBV9 and TRBJ1-4; 9 bases fit TRBD1. Per germline, CDR1 SGDLS and CDR2 YYNGEE. This CDR3 is 15 amino acids long. The V and J ends lost 0 bases and 7 bases, in that order; junction bases with no gene match: 4. CDR3 sequence reads: CASSVATTGGEKLFF. The CDR3 DNA sequence: TGTGCCAGCAGCGTAGCTACGACAGGGGGTGAAAAACTGTTTTTT.

Only a few counts were recorded for this clonotype. V gene TRBV7-2 combines with J gene TRBJ2-3, with 7 bases that match TRBD2. J lost 5 bases, V lost 1 base, and 12 bases had no gene match. The CDR3 is 17 residues long. Germline CDR1 SGHTA, CDR2 FQGNSA. The CDR3 DNA follows: TGTGCCAGCAGCTTAGTCGGGGGGTCATTTGTCATAGATACGCAGTATTTT. This gives the protein CASSLVGGSFVIDTQYF.

This clonotype was recorded a few times. The chain employs TRBV5-1 and TRBJ2-2, with TRBD1 identical over 7 bases. CDR1 and CDR2 from the germline V gene are SGHRS and YFSETQ. The V gene end was trimmed by 4 bases and the J gene end by 2 bases; junction bases not matched to a gene: 5. The CDR3 has 15 residues. This chain's CDR3 is CASSPTGTNTGELFF. The DNA for the CDR3 is TGCGCCAGCAGCCCGACAGGGACCAACACCGGGGAGCTGTTTTTT.

This clonotype was seen more than once but under ten times. The gene calls are TRBV28 and TRBJ2-2; D is ambiguous. Germline V gene lookup returns CDR1 MDHEN and CDR2 SYDVKM. V was pared by 6 bases and J by 7 bases, with 3 bases between. The CDR3 spans 10 residues. The CDR3 sequence is CASRDGELFF. DNA of the CDR3: TGTGCCAGCAGGGACGGGGAGCTGTTTTTT.

The chain has TRBV18 and TRBJ2-1; D remains unclear. Germline values: CDR1 KGHSH, CDR2 LQKENI. The CDR3 is 15 residues long. V lost 6 bases to trimming and J lost 0 bases, with 12 bases between them. Written as DNA, the CDR3 is TGTGCCAGCTCCCCCTTGACAATCTCCTACAATGAGCAGTTCTTC. Encoded protein: CASSPLTISYNEQFF. Based on the CDR3 plus reference TRBV18 and TRBJ2-1, the full variable domain is NAGVMQNPRHLVRRRGQEARLRCSPMKGHSHVYWYRQLPEEGLKFMVYLQKENIIDESGMPKERFSAEFPKEGPSILRIQQVVRGDSAAYFCASSPLTISYNEQFFGPGTRLTVL.

The J gene is TRBJ2-7, the V gene TRBV19; TRBD2 aligns across 14 bases. The CDR3 is 16 residues long. The germline CDR1 and CDR2 sequences are LNHDA and SQIVND (reference sequence). Trimming removed 4 bases from V and 5 bases from J; junction bases left unmatched: 7. CDR3 nucleotides: TGTGCCAGTAGTACCACAAGACTAGCGGGAGGGCACGAGCAGTACTTC. Its protein is CASSTTRLAGGHEQYF.

This clonotype was detected a few times. The J gene is TRBJ2-3, the V gene TRBV27; 7 bases line up with TRBD1. The J segment lost 2 bases and the V segment lost 5 bases, leaving 10 bases of the junction unmatched. Germline CDR1 reads MNHEY; CDR2 reads SMNVEV (reference sequence). The CDR3 length is 16 residues. CDR3 DNA sequence: TGTGCCAGCAGTCCCCAGACAGGGTTTAACACAGATACGCAGTATTTT. Residues: CASSPQTGFNTDTQYF.

This chain joins TRBV27 and TRBJ2-1, with 11 nucleotides matching TRBD1. Germline V gene sequence: CDR1 MNHEY, CDR2 SMNVEV (reference sequence). With V trimmed by 6 bases and J by 7 bases, 11 bases remained unmatched. The CDR3 extends over 16 amino acids. CDR3 nucleotides: TGTGCCAGCAGACCCAGGGACAGGGGGTCAGGGAATGAGCAGTTCTTC. Amino acids: CASRPRDRGSGNEQFF.

The chain links TRBV20-1 to TRBJ2-1; D not certain. Deletions cut 3 bases from V and 8 bases from J, with 8 bases between. Germline V gives CDR1 DFQATT, CDR2 SNEGSKA (reference sequence). The CDR3 has 11 amino acids. CDR3 DNA: TGCAGTGCTAGTTTTCGGGATGAGCAGTTCTTC. Protein: CSASFRDEQFF.

This clonotype has a handful of counts. The V gene is TRBV2, the J gene TRBJ2-7, with a weak D call TRBD1 (6 bases). V was shortened by 4 bases and J by 2 bases, with 9 bases between the two germline ends. The CDR3 has 13 residues. Germline V gene sequence: CDR1 SNHLY, CDR2 FYNNEI. CDR3 nucleotides: TGTGCCAGCAGTGGCTACAGGGCCTACGAGCAGTACTTC. Residues: CASSGYRAYEQYF. The entire variable domain, with the rest obtained from reference TRBV2 and TRBJ2-7, is as follows: EPEVTQTPSHQVTQMGQEVILRCVPISNHLYFYWYRQILGQKVEFLVSFYNNEISEKSEIFDDQFSVERPDGSNFTLKIRSTKLEDSAMYFCASSGYRAYEQYFGPGTRLTVT.

This clonotype was recorded at least ten times. The chain employs TRBV7-2 and TRBJ2-2; D is uncertain. V was pared by 1 base and J by 4 bases, with 7 bases between. Germline V CDR1 and CDR2: SGHTA, FQGNSA. The length of the CDR3 is 14 residues. CDR3 loop: CASSLVWGTGELFF. The CDR3 DNA reads TGTGCCAGCAGCTTAGTTTGGGGCACCGGGGAGCTGTTTTTT.

This clonotype has a handful of counts. This rearrangement joins TRBV5-1 to TRBJ2-1; D not certain. The CDR3 extends over 14 amino acids. Trimming shortened V by 4 bases and J by 6 bases, and 14 bases separated the two germline ends. CDR1 is SGHRS, CDR2 YFSETQ, per germline. The DNA for the CDR3 is TGCGCCAGCAGCCTGAATTGGGCTTTCAATGAGCAGTTCTTC. Its translation: CASSLNWAFNEQFF.

The chain is built from TRBV12-3 or TRBV12-4 and TRBJ2-7, with D possibly being TRBD2 (5 bases). The CDR3 consists of 13 residues. The V end lost 8 bases, the J end lost 0 bases, and 11 bases lay between the germline ends. This CDR3 reads CASLRGPSYEQYF. The CDR3 coding sequence is TGTGCCAGCCTTCGGGGTCCCTCCTACGAGCAGTACTTC.

This clonotype was observed a handful of times. The chain couples TRBV3-1 to TRBJ2-3; the D gene is possibly TRBD1 (6 bases). This CDR3 comprises 12 residues. V lost 8 bases, J lost 2 bases, and 8 bases lay in between. Germline loops: CDR1 LGHDT, CDR2 YNNKEL (reference sequence). The CDR3, as DNA: TGTGCCAGCGAGGGGGACACAGATACGCAGTATTTT. It specifies CASEGDTDTQYF.

The sample holds a few counts of this clonotype. The chain couples TRBV18 to TRBJ2-1, with 11 bases aligning to TRBD1. Germline V gives CDR1 KGHSH, CDR2 LQKENI. The CDR3 runs to 16 residues. Trimming took 5 bases from V and 7 from J; bases not matched to a gene: 10. CDR3 in amino acids: CASSSKDRGRLNEQFF. CDR3 nucleotides: TGTGCCAGCTCATCGAAGGACAGGGGGCGCTTGAATGAGCAGTTCTTC.

The V and J genes are TRBV3-1 and TRBJ2-5; 8 positions agree with TRBD2. This CDR3 region has 15 residues. The germline V gene encodes CDR1 LGHDT and CDR2 YNNKEL (reference sequence). Trimming removed 3 bases from V and 4 bases from J; junction bases left unmatched: 7. The CDR3, as DNA: TGTGCCAGCAGCCAGCAGATAGCGGGGAGAGAGACCCAGTACTTC. It translates to CASSQQIAGRETQYF.